One sample yielded the 20 T cell receptor beta chains listed below, sequenced in a study of cytomegalovirus exposure and HLA in healthy donors. The PCR ran on 60 Vbeta and 13 Jbeta primers. The table came from immunoSEQ multiplex PCR; TCRdb's copy has only in-frame clones and leaves some out. The sample records about 200,000 clones, around 88% being singletons. Sample: PBMCs. These receptors were collected from a woman in her twenties or thirties in good health and CMV-seronegative.

V is TRBV7-9 and J is TRBJ1-1, with a possible D match to TRBD1 (6 bases). The germline gives CDR1 SEHNR, CDR2 FQNEAQ (reference sequence). Trimming left V 5 bases short and J 1 base short, with 14 bases between. The CDR3 has 15 amino acids. The CDR3 here is CASSPRGTQNTEAFF. The CDR3 DNA reads TGTGCCAGCAGCCCGAGGGGGACACAGAACACTGAAGCTTTCTTT.

The V gene is TRBV5-4, the J gene TRBJ2-1, with a weak D call TRBD1 (6 bases). The CDR3 loop spans 14 amino acids. The germline CDR1 and CDR2 sequences are SGHNT and YYREEE (reference sequence). The V gene lost 3 bases and the J gene lost 5 bases, with 12 bases spanning the gap. For the CDR3, the DNA is TGTGCCAGCAGCTCGGGCCACAGGGACAATGAGCAGTTCTTC. Translating gives CASSSGHRDNEQFF.

The chain joins TRBV5-1 to TRBJ2-3, with TRBD2 matching 10 bases. CDR3 size: 18 residues. The germline V gene encodes CDR1 SGHRS and CDR2 YFSETQ. With V trimmed by 4 bases and J by 2 bases, 13 bases remained unmatched. The CDR3 loop reads CASSTGTSAHKITDTQYF. In nucleotides, the CDR3 is TGCGCCAGCAGCACCGGGACTAGCGCCCATAAAATCACAGATACGCAGTATTTT.

This chain links TRBV10-3 with TRBJ2-2; TRBD1 aligns across 10 bases. CDR3 length: 16 amino acids. After removal of 5 bases from V and 3 bases from J, the junction contained 6 bases not matched to a gene. In germline, CDR1 is ENHRY, CDR2 SYGVKD. CDR3: CAISPGQGSDTGELFF. The CDR3 DNA is TGTGCCATCAGTCCGGGACAGGGGTCCGACACCGGGGAGCTGTTTTTT.

The chain couples TRBV28 to TRBJ2-1; 10 nucleotides match TRBD1. Germline V gives CDR1 MDHEN, CDR2 SYDVKM. This CDR3 has 13 amino acids. V gave up 10 bases and J gave up 6 bases; unmatched junction bases: 6. CDR3 amino acids: CATGTGVGNEQFF. DNA for the CDR3: TGTGCCACCGGGACAGGGGTCGGCAATGAGCAGTTCTTC.

About this clone: This same CDR3 is encoded by further DNA sequences in the sample. This rearrangement joins TRBV28 to TRBJ2-1, with D maybe TRBD1 (6 bases). Germline V gene lookup returns CDR1 MDHEN and CDR2 SYDVKM. The germline V and J ends were trimmed by 5 bases and 0 bases, with 11 bases remaining between them. The CDR3 has 15 amino acids. In DNA, the CDR3 is TGTGCCAGCAGTCTGGACAGAAGCTCCTACAATGAGCAGTTCTTC. It codes for CASSLDRSSYNEQFF.

J is TRBJ2-3 and V is TRBV6-5; the D is unclear. Between the trimmed V and J ends, which lost 3 bases and 4 bases, there was a span of 8 bases. Germline V CDR1 and CDR2: MNHEY, SVGAGI. This CDR3 has 13 residues. The CDR3 protein is CASSYQYPDTQYF. For the CDR3, the DNA is TGTGCCAGCAGTTATCAGTATCCAGATACGCAGTATTTT.

This rearrangement joins TRBV7-2 to TRBJ2-7; D remains unclear. The CDR3 contains 12 residues. Germline V gene lookup returns CDR1 SGHTA and CDR2 FQGNSA. The V end was cut by 4 bases, the J end by 2 bases, with 6 bases between. The CDR3 region is CASSSKTYEQYF. The DNA of the CDR3 is TGTGCCAGCAGCTCAAAAACCTACGAGCAGTACTTC.

This clone was recorded a few times. The chain joins TRBV6-1 to TRBJ2-6; D is perhaps TRBD1 (5 bases). The CDR3 has 13 amino acids. CDR1 and CDR2 (germline): MNHNS, SASEGT. V lost 6 bases and J 13 bases, leaving 16 bases between the germline ends. DNA of the CDR3: TGTGCCAGCAGCCAACTCCAGGGTGAGGTCCTGACTTTC. It is translated as CASSQLQGEVLTF.

The V gene is TRBV28, the J gene TRBJ2-5, with D tentatively TRBD1 (5 bases). Germline V lookup: CDR1 MDHEN, CDR2 SYDVKM. This CDR3 spans 11 amino acids. Trimming cost V 2 bases and J 11 bases, with 9 bases left between them. CDR3 bases: TGTGCCAGCAGTTTAACGACAGAGCAGTACTTC. It translates to CASSLTTEQYF.

V and J are TRBV6-6 and TRBJ2-3; D is unresolved. V lost 2 bases and J lost 5, with 5 bases in between. This CDR3 has 12 amino acids. Germline assignment: CDR1 MNHNY and CDR2 SVGAGI (reference sequence). The CDR3 DNA sequence: TGTGCCAGCAGTTACCCCCGAGATACGCAGTATTTT. It codes for CASSYPRDTQYF.

The chain recombines TRBV11-2 with TRBJ2-6; 8 nucleotides match TRBD1. Unmatched junction bases numbered 14, after V lost 7 bases and J lost 0 bases. This CDR3 is 19 amino acids long. CDR1 is SGHAT and CDR2 is FQNNGV in the germline V gene. CDR3 sequence (DNA): TGTGCCAGCACCCCGCCCTGGGACAGGTCATCCTCTGGGGCCAACGTCCTGACTTTC. Protein: CASTPPWDRSSSGANVLTF.

The chain combines TRBV2 with TRBJ1-1; TRBD1 agrees at 12 bases. Germline V lookup: CDR1 SNHLY, CDR2 FYNNEI. CDR3 size: 14 residues. V was clipped by 6 bases and J by 5 bases; unmatched bases: 4. CDR3 DNA sequence: TGTGCCAGCAGCCGGGACAGGGGGCGGACTGAAGCTTTCTTT. This sequence encodes CASSRDRGRTEAFF. Drawing the rest from reference TRBV2 and TRBJ1-1, the complete variable domain is EPEVTQTPSHQVTQMGQEVILRCVPISNHLYFYWYRQILGQKVEFLVSFYNNEISEKSEIFDDQFSVERPDGSNFTLKIRSTKLEDSAMYFCASSRDRGRTEAFFGQGTRLTVV.

This clone turned up a few times. The chain couples TRBV20-1 to TRBJ1-2; D is unclear. The CDR3 loop spans 11 amino acids. Per the germline V gene, CDR1 is DFQATT and CDR2 is SNEGSKA (reference sequence). Between the trimmed V and J ends, which lost 2 bases and 7 bases, there was a span of 8 bases. The CDR3 here is CSARTRFGYTF. Here the CDR3 DNA reads TGCAGTGCTAGAACCAGGTTTGGCTACACCTTC.

The V and J genes are TRBV11-2 and TRBJ2-7; 9 positions match TRBD2. J lost 1 base, V lost 1 base, and 2 bases had no gene match. Germline V gene data show CDR1 as SGHAT and CDR2 as FQNNGV. CDR3 size: 15 residues. The CDR3 is CASSLVAGGSYEQYF. The DNA for the CDR3 is TGTGCCAGCAGCTTAGTCGCGGGAGGGTCCTACGAGCAGTACTTC. The variable domain in full, completed from reference TRBV11-2 and TRBJ2-7, reads EAGVAQSPRYKIIEKRQSVAFWCNPISGHATLYWYQQILGQGPKLLIQFQNNGVVDDSQLPKDRFSAERLKGVDSTLKIQPAKLEDSAVYLCASSLVAGGSYEQYFGPGTRLTVT.

The rearrangement uses TRBV18 and TRBJ2-7, with 8 bases aligning to TRBD2. The V and J ends lost 3 bases and 10 bases, in that order; junction bases with no gene match: 17. The CDR3 extends over 16 amino acids. CDR1 and CDR2 from the germline V gene are KGHSH and LQKENI. The CDR3 nucleotides read TGTGCCAGCTCACCGAACGTCGAGCGGGGGATCGATGGTCAGTACTTC. Translating gives CASSPNVERGIDGQYF.

This clone came up a few times. The V and J genes are TRBV20-1 and TRBJ2-2; weak D call: TRBD2 (5 bases). In germline, CDR1 is DFQATT, CDR2 SNEGSKA (reference sequence). This CDR3 has 11 residues. The CDR3 protein is CRAGTAGELFF. In DNA form, the CDR3 reads TGCAGGGCGGGTACGGCCGGGGAGCTGTTTTTT.

The CDR3 sequence is CASSLRGGTGELFF. The CDR3 DNA sequence: TGTGCCAGCAGTTTGAGGGGAGGAACCGGGGAGCTGTTTTTT. The gene calls are TRBV28 and TRBJ2-2; D might be TRBD2 (6 bases). V lost 3 bases to trimming and J lost 5 bases, with 10 bases between them. The CDR3 contains 14 residues. In germline, CDR1 is MDHEN, CDR2 SYDVKM.

The chain carries TRBV5-1 and TRBJ2-6; the match to TRBD1 covers 8 bases. Trimming removed 2 bases from V and 0 bases from J; junction bases left unmatched: 1. The germline gives CDR1 SGHRS, CDR2 YFSETQ. This CDR3 comprises 16 residues. The CDR3 bases are TGCGCCAGCAGCTTCCAGGGGGCCTCTGGGGCCAACGTCCTGACTTTC. Translation gives CASSFQGASGANVLTF.

A note on this clone: The sample contains more than one DNA sequence encoding this CDR3. The rearrangement links TRBV5-1 to TRBJ2-7; D unresolved. Germline CDR1 SGHRS, CDR2 YFSETQ. The CDR3 is made up of 12 amino acids. The V end lost 1 base, the J end lost 6 bases, and 8 bases lay between the germline ends. Here the CDR3 reads CASSLSGREQYF. As DNA, the CDR3 is TGCGCCAGCAGCTTGTCTGGGCGCGAGCAGTACTTC. Based on the CDR3 plus reference TRBV5-1 and TRBJ2-7, the full variable domain is KAGVTQTPRYLIKTRGQQVTLSCSPISGHRSVSWYQQTPGQGLQFLFEYFSETQRNKGNFPGRFSGRQFSNSRSEMNVSTLELGDSALYLCASSLSGREQYFGPGTRLTVT.